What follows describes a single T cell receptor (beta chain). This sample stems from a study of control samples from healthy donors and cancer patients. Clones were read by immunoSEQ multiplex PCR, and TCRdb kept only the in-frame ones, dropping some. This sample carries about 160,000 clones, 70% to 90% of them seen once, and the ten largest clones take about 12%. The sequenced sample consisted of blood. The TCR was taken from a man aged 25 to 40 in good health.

This chain's CDR3 is CASVRRGEQFF. CDR3 coding DNA: TGTGCCAGCGTAAGGAGGGGTGAGCAGTTCTTC. The chain uses TRBV27 and TRBJ2-1; D might be TRBD2 (6 bases). There are 11 residues in the CDR3. Germline V CDR1 and CDR2: MNHEY, SMNVEV (reference sequence). Trimming took off 8 bases at V and 9 bases at J, with 11 bases between the two ends.